Sequencing of this TCR beta chain was carried out in a study of cytomegalovirus exposure and HLA in healthy donors. Overall study results and limits: The dataset shows that most TCR sequences were rare, while some public TCRs occurred in many donors.

A remark on this clone: Its antigen is undetermined.

Use of 60 Vbeta and 13 Jbeta primers characterized the PCR. TCRdb's table, derived via immunoSEQ multiplex PCR, lists solely in-frame clones and lacks some. Of tens of thousands of clones in the sample, about 85% were seen once. This CDR3 region has 16 residues. The germline V gene encodes CDR1 SEHNR and CDR2 FQNEAQ (reference sequence). The ends were cut back, 1 base at V and 2 bases at J, with 12 bases in the middle. The receptor comes from a middle-aged woman in good health and CMV-seropositive. Sequencing input: PBMCs. This sequence joins TRBV7-9 and TRBJ2-1, with TRBD2 as a possible D gene (5 bases). The CDR3 nucleotides read TGTGCCAGCAGCTTAGGCCCCGGAGGTGCCTACAATGAGCAGTTCTTC. It yields the protein CASSLGPGGAYNEQFF.